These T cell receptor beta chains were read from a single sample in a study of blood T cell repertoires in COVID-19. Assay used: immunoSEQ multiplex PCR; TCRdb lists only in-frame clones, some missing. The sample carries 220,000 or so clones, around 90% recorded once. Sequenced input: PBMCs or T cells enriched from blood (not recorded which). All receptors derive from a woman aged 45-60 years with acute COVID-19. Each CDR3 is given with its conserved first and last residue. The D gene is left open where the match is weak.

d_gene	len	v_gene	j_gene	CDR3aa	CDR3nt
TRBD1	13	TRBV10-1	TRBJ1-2	CARGTGGACGYTF	TGCGCCAGAGGGACAGGGGGCGCGTGTGGCTACACCTTC
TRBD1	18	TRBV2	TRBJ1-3	CASRPTGQGANVRNTIYF	TGTGCCAGTAGACCCACAGGCCAGGGGGCAAACGTCCGAAACACCATATATTTT
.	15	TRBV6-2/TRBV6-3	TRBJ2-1	CASSSASKYYNEQFF	TGTGCCAGCAGTTCCGCGAGTAAGTACTACAATGAGCAGTTCTTC
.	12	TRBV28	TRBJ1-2	CANWVKGLGYTF	TGTGCCAATTGGGTTAAGGGACTTGGCTACACCTTC
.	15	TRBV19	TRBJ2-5	CVKTRSVYSLETQYF	TGTGTTAAGACTAGAAGCGTCTATAGTTTGGAGACCCAGTACTTC
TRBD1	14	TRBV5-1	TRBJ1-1	CASSPGTGRTEAFF	TGCGCCAGCAGCCCCGGGACAGGGCGAACTGAAGCTTTCTTT
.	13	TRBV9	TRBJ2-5	CASSVAGSGTQYF	TGTGCCAGCAGCGTAGCAGGCAGTGGGACCCAGTACTTC
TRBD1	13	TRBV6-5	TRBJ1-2	CASRGQGDYGYTF	TGTGCCAGTCGGGGACAGGGGGACTATGGCTACACCTTC
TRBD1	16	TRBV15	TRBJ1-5	CATRPEEGQSNQPQHF	TGTGCCACCAGGCCCGAGGAGGGACAGAGCAATCAGCCCCAGCATTTT
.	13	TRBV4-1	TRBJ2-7	CASSQGLSYEQYF	TGCGCCAGCAGCCAAGGGCTCTCCTACGAGCAGTACTTC